The sequence of this TCR beta chain was determined in a study of CXCR3-negative and CXCR3-positive naive CD8 T cells. Study-wide points: Naive CXCR3-positive and CXCR3-negative cells shared TRBV-TRBJ usage; memory cells diverged. TCR interaction strength was inferred from TRB CDR3 physicochemistry, as CD5 matched across naive subsets. Relative to CXCR3-negative naive cells, CXCR3-positive naive cells had more hydrophobic TRB CDR3s.

The TRB libraries of cDNA were built by UMI-labeled 5' RACE. No DNA is given; TCRdb re-called the 5' RACE reads and lists each CDR3 protein once. Found here are tens of thousands of distinct CDR3 sequences; the top ten clones hold about 0.57%. Points on this clonotype: The antigen remains undetermined.

CDR3 length equals 17 residues. In germline, CDR1 is MNHEY, CDR2 SVGAGI. The chain is built from TRBV6-5 and TRBJ2-7; TCRdb reports TRBD2, a call that lacks DNA to check it against. The TCR comes from a human donor in good health. Some clones in this sample may be carry-over from other donors' samples. The sequencing input was naive CXCR3+ CD8+ T cells from blood. Subset defined: CD45RO-CCR7+CD27+CD95- naive CD8+ T cells expressing CXCR3 (TNR3+). The CDR3 sequence is CASSYLFGGVEGYEQYF.